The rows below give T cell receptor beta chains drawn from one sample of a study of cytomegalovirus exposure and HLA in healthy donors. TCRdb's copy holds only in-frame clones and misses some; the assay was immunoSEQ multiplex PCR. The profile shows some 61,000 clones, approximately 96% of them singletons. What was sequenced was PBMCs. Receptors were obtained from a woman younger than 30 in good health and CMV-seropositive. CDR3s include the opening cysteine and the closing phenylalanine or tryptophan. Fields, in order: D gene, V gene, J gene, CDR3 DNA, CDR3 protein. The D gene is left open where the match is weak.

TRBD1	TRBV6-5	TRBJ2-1	TGTGCCAGCAGTAACGGACAGGACGCTGAGCAGCTCTTC	CASSNGQDAEQLF
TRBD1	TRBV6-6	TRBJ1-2	TGTGCCAGCAGTTACTCCCGGACAGGGTTTAGTGGCTACACCTTC	CASSYSRTGFSGYTF
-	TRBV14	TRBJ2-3	TGTGCCAGCAGCGCGCGAAAGGGGGACATGCCAGTGGGGGACCCTCTCTCGGGAGATACGCAGTATTTT	CASSARKGDMPVGDPLSGDTQYF
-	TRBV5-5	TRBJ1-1	TGTGCCAGCAGCTTGGAAGGGGGTAGGAGGAACACTGAAGCTTTCTTT	CASSLEGGRRNTEAFF
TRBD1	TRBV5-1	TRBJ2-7	TGCGCCAGCAGGTTCGGGACAGGACGCACCTACGAGCAGTACTTC	CASRFGTGRTYEQYF
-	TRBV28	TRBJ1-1	TGTGCCAGCAGTTTATCGACAGCGTACAACACTGAAGCTTTCTTT	CASSLSTAYNTEAFF
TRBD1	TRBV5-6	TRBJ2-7	TGTGCCAGCAGCTTCCTTGGGACAGGGATTGTCATTACGTACGAGCAGTACTTC	CASSFLGTGIVITYEQYF
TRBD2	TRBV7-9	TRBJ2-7	TGTGCCAGCAGCTTACACCCCACCCGCGCGGGAGATAGGTACGAGCAGTACTTC	CASSLHPTRAGDRYEQYF
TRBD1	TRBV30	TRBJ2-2	TGTGCCTGGACTCGACAGGGGACTCTCACCGGGGAGCTGTTTTTT	CAWTRQGTLTGELFF
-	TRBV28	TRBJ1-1	TGTGCCACCGTGGGTTCTGGAGTTCCGCACACTGAAGCTTTCTTT	CATVGSGVPHTEAFF
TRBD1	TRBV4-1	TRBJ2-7	TGCGCCAGCAGCCAACGAACTTTGCCCGGGACAGGGATCCACGAGCAGTACTTC	CASSQRTLPGTGIHEQYF
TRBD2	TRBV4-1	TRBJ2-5	TGCGCCAGCAGCCAAGATGACCTCGGGGGGAGAGAGACCCAGTACTTC	CASSQDDLGGRETQYF
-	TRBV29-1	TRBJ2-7	TGCAGCGTCGCGACAGGTCCCCTCTACGAGCAGTACTTC	CSVATGPLYEQYF
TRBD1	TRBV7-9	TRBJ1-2	TGTGCCAGCAGCTCCATCAGGGGGCAGATGTGGGGCTACACCTTC	CASSSIRGQMWGYTF